This TCR beta chain was sequenced during a study of T cell repertoires in cytomegalovirus infection. Across the whole study: Indicated by public TCR beta signatures were CMV infection and matching HLA type.

TCRdb reprocessed the reads via MiXCR and lists one record per CDR3 protein. This sample carries tens of thousands of distinct CDR3 sequences, about 3.8% of them seen once, and the ten largest clones take approximately 4.6%. Per the germline V gene, CDR1 is MNHEY and CDR2 is SMNVEV (reference sequence). The CDR3 runs to 15 residues. The ends lost 4 bases at V and 5 bases at J; junction bases unmatched: 8. This clonotype has ten or more counts. The rearrangement links TRBV27 to TRBJ2-3; 8 bases line up with TRBD1. Sequencing was done on a sample of PBMCs. This TCR was sampled from a human donor in good health (CMV status not recorded). Some clones in this sample may be carry-over from other donors' samples. Here the CDR3 reads CASSYDRGAKDTQYF. Written as DNA, the CDR3 is TGTGCCAGCAGTTACGACAGGGGAGCAAAAGATACGCAGTATTTT.